This T cell receptor beta chain was recovered during a study of CD8 T cells in ankylosing spondylitis. The CDR3 has 15 amino acids. V trimming: 5 bases; J trimming: 0 bases; junction bases outside the gene matches: 4. The V gene's germline CDR1 is SGHVS and CDR2 FQNEAQ. One entry per CDR3 protein results from TCRdb running MiXCR on the 5' RACE reads. The sample contains 250,000 or so distinct CDR3 sequences, 18% of which appear only once. This clonotype was counted only a few times. The sample consisted of blood, either unsorted or a sorted T cell fraction (not recorded which). The gene calls are TRBV7-8 and TRBJ1-3; the match to TRBD1 covers 7 bases. This clonotype originated in a male donor with ankylosing spondylitis or in good health (not recorded which). The CDR3 sequence: CASSLDRVSGNTIYF. The CDR3 DNA reads TGTGCCAGCAGCCTCGACAGGGTCTCTGGAAACACCATATATTTT.